Given below is one T cell receptor beta chain in context. Antigen specificity is unknown. The source of the sample is a study of cytomegalovirus exposure and HLA in healthy donors. This CDR3 region has 13 residues. Per germline, CDR1 LGHNA and CDR2 YSLEER. Trimming pared 3 bases from V and 4 bases from J, leaving 10 bases between. Overall study findings and caveats: The authors considered a cluster of highly shared sequence variants likely to be a sequencing artifact.

The PCR employed 60 Vbeta primers together with 13 Jbeta primers. This table comes from immunoSEQ multiplex PCR, and its TCRdb copy is limited to in-frame clones, with some not included. Of 100,000 to 150,000 clones listed, 70% to 85% are singletons. Sequences were obtained from PBMCs. The TCR sequence derives from a boy aged 5-17 years in good health and CMV-seronegative. This sequence joins TRBV4-3 and TRBJ2-7, with D possibly matching TRBD1 (6 bases). CDR3 nucleotide sequence: TGCGCCAGCAGCCAGTTCAGGGGTTACGAGCAGTACTTC. It yields the protein CASSQFRGYEQYF.